The 17 T cell receptor beta chains listed next were all sequenced from one sample in a study of blood T cells in healthy people across ages. A second PCR, run for roughly 7 to 12 cycles, used a sample-barcoded 5' primer plus a J-beta primer mix. TCRdb reprocessed the 5' RACE reads via MiXCR and lists one record per CDR3 protein. The sample includes roughly 700,000 distinct CDR3 sequences, about half seen only once; the top ten take 25% to 35%. Sample: blood. The receptor set was obtained from a woman aged 55-69 years in good health.

This clonotype has more than one count but fewer than ten. The rearrangement joins TRBV28 to TRBJ2-3; no firm D call. Trimming stripped 5 bases from V and 2 bases from J, with 8 bases between. Germline CDR1 and CDR2: MDHEN and SYDVKM. The CDR3 runs 13 residues. The CDR3, as DNA: TGTGCCAGCAGTGTAAGGGACACAGATACGCAGTATTTT. Its protein is CASSVRDTDTQYF.

This clonotype was detected only a few times. The chain combines TRBV3-1 with TRBJ2-6; D unclear. Germline CDR1 is LGHDT and CDR2 is YNNKEL (reference sequence). V was clipped by 1 base and J by 4 bases, with 14 bases between them. The CDR3 extends over 17 amino acids. In nucleotides, the CDR3 is TGTGCCAGCAGCCAAGCTCCGGGTGCTTTGGGGGCCAACGTCCTGACTTTC. Translation gives CASSQAPGALGANVLTF.

This clonotype appeared a few times. The rearrangement links TRBV13 to TRBJ2-5; no reliable D call. Per the germline V gene, CDR1 is PRHDT and CDR2 is FYEKMQ (reference sequence). Trimming cost V 5 bases and J 5 bases, with 12 bases left between them. This CDR3 comprises 13 residues. Here the CDR3 reads CASSLEVDETQYF. The CDR3 DNA follows: TGTGCCAGCAGCCTCGAGGTGGACGAGACCCAGTACTTC.

This sequence joins TRBV20-1 and TRBJ2-5; D is ambiguous. The CDR3 contains 11 residues. CDR1 and CDR2 (germline): DFQATT, SNEGSKA (reference sequence). Trimming cost V 6 bases and J 4 bases, with 9 bases left between them. CDR3 sequence: CSALRRETQYF. For the CDR3, the DNA is TGCAGTGCCCTTCGTCGAGAGACCCAGTACTTC.

The rearrangement joins TRBV29-1 to TRBJ1-3; 9 bases are a match to TRBD1. Germline CDR1 and CDR2: SQVTM and ANQGSEA. V lost 4 bases and J lost 0; bases outside the gene matches: 10. This CDR3 contains 17 residues. The chain's CDR3 is CSVVGSGTGISGNTIYF. The CDR3 bases are TGCAGCGTTGTTGGTAGCGGGACAGGGATCTCTGGAAACACCATATATTTT.

There are many counts of this clonotype. The chain employs TRBV7-2 and TRBJ1-2; no clear D. With 2 bases removed from V and 9 bases from J, the gap between germline ends came to 7 bases. The CDR3 extends over 11 amino acids. Per germline, CDR1 SGHTA and CDR2 FQGNSA. Here the CDR3 DNA reads TGTGCCAGCAGCTTATCGGGGAGCTACACCTTC. This gives the protein CASSLSGSYTF.

The chain is built from TRBV7-2 and TRBJ2-5, with 13 bases identical to TRBD2. Trimming took 6 bases from V and 7 from J; bases not matched to a gene: 11. This CDR3 has 16 amino acids. Per the germline V gene, CDR1 is SGHTA and CDR2 is FQGNSA. The CDR3 reads CASRFPGLAGSATQYF. In DNA, the CDR3 is TGTGCCAGCAGGTTCCCGGGACTAGCGGGATCCGCGACCCAGTACTTC.

The genes are TRBV20-1 and TRBJ1-2; TRBD1 aligns across 7 bases. The V and J ends lost 3 bases and 9 bases, in that order; junction bases with no gene match: 10. Germline assignment: CDR1 DFQATT and CDR2 SNEGSKA (reference sequence). The CDR3 runs 13 residues. Here the CDR3 DNA reads TGCAGTGCTAGGGACAGGTACAAGAGCCGCTACACCTTC. Translating it yields CSARDRYKSRYTF.

For this clonotype: The CDR3 carries no conserved terminal phenylalanine or tryptophan, so it likely arises from a read error. CDR3 in amino acids: CASSPGGLGETQYY. The DNA of the CDR3 is TGTGCCAGCAGCCCAGGGGGCTTAGGGGAGACCCAGTACTAC. The chain carries TRBV9 and TRBJ2-5, with 8 bases aligning to TRBD1. The length of the CDR3 is 14 residues. V shed 4 bases and J 5 bases; nucleotides not matched to a gene: 7. Germline values: CDR1 SGDLS, CDR2 YYNGEE.

The rearrangement uses TRBV12-3 or TRBV12-4 and TRBJ2-3; D not certain. The ends were cut back, 5 bases at V and 3 bases at J, with 6 bases in the middle. The CDR3 consists of 12 residues. CDR3 region: CASSQPTDTQYF. The CDR3 nucleotides read TGTGCCAGCAGTCAGCCTACAGATACGCAGTATTTT.

This chain joins TRBV11-2 and TRBJ2-5, with 10 bases identical to TRBD2. J was trimmed by 4 bases and V by 3 bases; bases with no gene match: 5. Germline values: CDR1 SGHAT, CDR2 FQNNGV. The CDR3 runs 15 residues. The CDR3 spells CASSFSGRPRETQYF. The CDR3 region has the DNA TGTGCCAGCAGCTTTAGCGGGAGGCCTCGAGAGACCCAGTACTTC.

The rearrangement links TRBV12-3 or TRBV12-4 to TRBJ2-5; 10 positions agree with TRBD2. V shed 5 bases, J shed 5 bases, and the junction held 5 bases outside the gene matches. The CDR3 has 14 residues. The CDR3 sequence is CASSPSSGRETQYF. DNA for the CDR3: TGTGCCAGCAGTCCTAGTAGCGGGAGGGAGACCCAGTACTTC.

The chain recombines TRBV3-1 with TRBJ1-2; the D gene is possibly TRBD1 (5 bases). Trimming left V 4 bases short and J 4 bases short, with 16 bases between. The CDR3 length is 15 residues. CDR1 is LGHDT and CDR2 is YNNKEL in the germline V gene (reference sequence). The CDR3 protein is CASSPLDTGTYGYTF. The CDR3 coding sequence is TGTGCCAGCAGCCCCCTGGACACCGGGACCTATGGCTACACCTTC.

This clonotype came up a few times. The chain recombines TRBV28 with TRBJ2-5, with D possibly matching TRBD2 (5 bases). Germline CDR1 reads MDHEN; CDR2 reads SYDVKM. This CDR3 region has 16 residues. V lost 8 bases, J lost 3 bases, and 22 bases lay in between. CDR3 loop: CASRHYPGMEKETQYF. CDR3 nucleotide sequence: TGTGCCAGCCGCCACTACCCGGGGATGGAGAAAGAGACCCAGTACTTC. The full variable domain, completed using reference TRBV28 and TRBJ2-5, is DVKVTQSSRYLVKRTGEKVFLECVQDMDHENMFWYRQDPGLGLRLIYFSYDVKMKEKGDIPEGYSVSREKKERFSLILESASTNQTSMYLCASRHYPGMEKETQYFGPGTRLLVL.

J is TRBJ1-6 and V is TRBV9, with 8 bases matching TRBD1. There are 18 residues in the CDR3. Germline lookup yields CDR1 SGDLS and CDR2 YYNGEE. V dropped 0 bases and J dropped 0; count of bases not matched to a gene: 5. The CDR3 region has the DNA TGTGCCAGCAGCGTAGAGGGACAGGCGGGCTCCTATAATTCACCCCTCCACTTT. Translated: CASSVEGQAGSYNSPLHF.

The chain is built from TRBV24-1 and TRBJ2-7; TRBD1 is a possible D gene (7 bases). Germline CDR1 is KGHDR and CDR2 is SFDVKD. The ends were cut back, 2 bases at V and 2 bases at J, with 12 bases in the middle. This CDR3 has 15 amino acids. CDR3 region: CATSDYQGGTYEQYF. The DNA of the CDR3 is TGTGCCACCAGTGATTACCAGGGGGGCACCTACGAGCAGTACTTC.

The chain carries TRBV24-1 and TRBJ2-5, with D possibly TRBD2 on 6 matching bases. The germline CDR1 and CDR2 sequences are KGHDR and SFDVKD. The CDR3 has 15 residues. V was cut by 1 base and J by 7 bases, with 15 bases left in between. CDR3 nucleotide sequence: TGTGCCACCAGTGATTTTGGGACTCCCGGTGGGACCCAGTACTTC. Its translation is CATSDFGTPGGTQYF.